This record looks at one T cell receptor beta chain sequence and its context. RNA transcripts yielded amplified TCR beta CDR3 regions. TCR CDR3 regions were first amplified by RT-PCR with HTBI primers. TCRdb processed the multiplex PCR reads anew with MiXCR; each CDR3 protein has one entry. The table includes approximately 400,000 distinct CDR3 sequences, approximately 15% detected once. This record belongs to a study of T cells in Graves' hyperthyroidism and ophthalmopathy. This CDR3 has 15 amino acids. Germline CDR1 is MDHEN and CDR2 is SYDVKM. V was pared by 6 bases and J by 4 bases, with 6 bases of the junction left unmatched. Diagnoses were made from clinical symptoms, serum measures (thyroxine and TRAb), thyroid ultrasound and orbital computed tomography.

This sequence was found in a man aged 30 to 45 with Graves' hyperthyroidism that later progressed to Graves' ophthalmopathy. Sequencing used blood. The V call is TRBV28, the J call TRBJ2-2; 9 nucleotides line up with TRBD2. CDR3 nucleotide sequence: TGTGCCAGCAGCCCGCGGGGGGGGGGCACCGGGGAGCTGTTTTTT. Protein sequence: CASSPRGGGTGELFF. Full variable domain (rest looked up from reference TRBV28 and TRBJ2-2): DVKVTQSSRYLVKRTGEKVFLECVQDMDHENMFWYRQDPGLGLRLIYFSYDVKMKEKGDIPEGYSVSREKKERFSLILESASTNQTSMYLCASSPRGGGTGELFFGEGSRLTVL.